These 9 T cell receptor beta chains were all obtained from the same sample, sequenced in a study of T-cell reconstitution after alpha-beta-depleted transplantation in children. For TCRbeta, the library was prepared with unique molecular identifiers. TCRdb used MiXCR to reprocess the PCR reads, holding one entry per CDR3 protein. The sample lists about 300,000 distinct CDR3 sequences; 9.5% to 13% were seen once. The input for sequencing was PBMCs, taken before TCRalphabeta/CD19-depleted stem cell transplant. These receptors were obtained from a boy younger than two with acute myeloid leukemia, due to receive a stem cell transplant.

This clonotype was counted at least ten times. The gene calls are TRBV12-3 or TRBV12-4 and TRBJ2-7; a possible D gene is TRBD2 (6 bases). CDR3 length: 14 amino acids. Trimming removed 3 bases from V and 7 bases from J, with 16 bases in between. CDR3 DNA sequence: TGTGCCAGCAGTTTGAGCTGGGACGGGGGTGAGCAGTACTTC. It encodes CASSLSWDGGEQYF.

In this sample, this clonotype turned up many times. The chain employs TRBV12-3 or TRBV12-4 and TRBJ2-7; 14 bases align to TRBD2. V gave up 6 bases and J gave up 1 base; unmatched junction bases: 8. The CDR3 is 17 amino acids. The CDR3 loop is CASRTGLAGVGSYEQYF. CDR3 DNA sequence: TGTGCCAGCAGAACGGGACTAGCGGGGGTAGGGTCCTACGAGCAGTACTTC.

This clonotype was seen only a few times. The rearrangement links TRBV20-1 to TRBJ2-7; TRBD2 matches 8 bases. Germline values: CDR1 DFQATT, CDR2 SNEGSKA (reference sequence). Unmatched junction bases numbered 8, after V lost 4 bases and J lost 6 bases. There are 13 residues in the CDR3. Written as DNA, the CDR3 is TGCAGTGCTATGGATAGCGGGGATCGCGAGCAGTACTTC. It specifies CSAMDSGDREQYF.

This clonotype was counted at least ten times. CDR3 sequence: CASSFYHSGANVLTF. The CDR3 DNA sequence: TGTGCCAGCAGCTTCTATCACTCTGGGGCCAACGTCCTGACTTTC. This sequence joins TRBV7-2 and TRBJ2-6; no clear D. The CDR3 is 15 residues long. CDR1 is SGHTA, CDR2 FQGNSA, per germline. Trimming removed 3 bases at V and 0 bases at J, with 6 bases between. The variable domain in full, with the rest retrieved from reference TRBV7-2 and TRBJ2-6, is GAGVSQSPSNKVTEKGKDVELRCDPISGHTALYWYRQSLGQGLEFLIYFQGNSAPDKSGLPSDRFSAERTGGSVSTLTIQRTQQEDSAVYLCASSFYHSGANVLTFGAGSRLTVL.

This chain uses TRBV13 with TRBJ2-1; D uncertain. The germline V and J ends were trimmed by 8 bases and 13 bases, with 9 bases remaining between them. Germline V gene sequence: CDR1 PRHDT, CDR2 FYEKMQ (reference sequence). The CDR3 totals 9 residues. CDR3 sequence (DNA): TGTGCCAGCGGCCGTAACCAGTTCTTC. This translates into CASGRNQFF.

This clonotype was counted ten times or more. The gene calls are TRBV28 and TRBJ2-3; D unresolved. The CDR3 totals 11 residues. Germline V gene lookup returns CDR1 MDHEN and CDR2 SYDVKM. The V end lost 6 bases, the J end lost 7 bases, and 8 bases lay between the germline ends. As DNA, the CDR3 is TGTGCCAGCAGCCTAGAGTATACGCAGTATTTT. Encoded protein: CASSLEYTQYF. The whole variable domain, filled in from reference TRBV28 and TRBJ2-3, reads DVKVTQSSRYLVKRTGEKVFLECVQDMDHENMFWYRQDPGLGLRLIYFSYDVKMKEKGDIPEGYSVSREKKERFSLILESASTNQTSMYLCASSLEYTQYFGPGTRLTVL.

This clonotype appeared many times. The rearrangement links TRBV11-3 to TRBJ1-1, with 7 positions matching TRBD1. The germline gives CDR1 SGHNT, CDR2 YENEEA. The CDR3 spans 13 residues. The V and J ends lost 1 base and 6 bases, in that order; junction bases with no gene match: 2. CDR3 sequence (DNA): TGTGCCAGCAGCTTAGTGGGGACAGCTGAAGCTTTCTTT. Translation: CASSLVGTAEAFF. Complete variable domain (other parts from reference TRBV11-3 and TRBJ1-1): EAGVVQSPRYKIIEKKQPVAFWCNPISGHNTLYWYLQNLGQGPELLIRYENEEAVDDSQLPKDRFSAERLKGVDSTLKIQPAELGDSAVYLCASSLVGTAEAFFGQGTRLTVV.

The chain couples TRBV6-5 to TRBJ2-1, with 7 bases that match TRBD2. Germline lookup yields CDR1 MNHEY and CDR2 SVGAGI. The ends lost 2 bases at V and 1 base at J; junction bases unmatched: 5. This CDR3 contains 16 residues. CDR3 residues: CASSYGGGPSYNEQFF. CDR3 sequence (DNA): TGTGCCAGCAGTTACGGGGGGGGTCCTTCCTACAATGAGCAGTTCTTC.

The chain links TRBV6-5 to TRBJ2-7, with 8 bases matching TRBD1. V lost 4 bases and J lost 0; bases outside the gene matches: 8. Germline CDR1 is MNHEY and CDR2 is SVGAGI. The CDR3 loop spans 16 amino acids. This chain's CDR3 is CASSSQDRVGSYEQYF. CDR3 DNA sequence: TGTGCCAGCAGTTCCCAGGACAGGGTTGGCTCCTACGAGCAGTACTTC.